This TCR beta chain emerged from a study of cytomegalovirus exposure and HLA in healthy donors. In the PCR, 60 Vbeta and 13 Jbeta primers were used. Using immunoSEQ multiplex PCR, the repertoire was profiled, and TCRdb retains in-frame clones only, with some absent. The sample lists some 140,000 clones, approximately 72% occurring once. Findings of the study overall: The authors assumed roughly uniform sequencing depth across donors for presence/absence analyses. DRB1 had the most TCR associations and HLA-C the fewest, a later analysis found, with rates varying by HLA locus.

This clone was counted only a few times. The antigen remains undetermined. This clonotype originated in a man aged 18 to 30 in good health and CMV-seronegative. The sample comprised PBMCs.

CDR3 loop: CASSQDNRDTEAFF. The CDR3 coding sequence is TGTGCCAGCAGCCAGGACAACCGGGACACTGAAGCTTTCTTT. V usage is TRBV4-2 and J usage is TRBJ1-1, with a tentative D call TRBD1 (5 bases). V was clipped by 3 bases and J by 3 bases, with 11 bases between them. This CDR3 region has 14 residues. The germline gives CDR1 LGHNA, CDR2 YNFKEQ.